The entry below describes one T cell receptor (beta chain). V was shortened by 3 bases and J by 4 bases, with 6 bases between the two germline ends. Germline lookup yields CDR1 SQVTM and CDR2 ANQGSEA. The CDR3 runs to 11 residues. RNA totalling about 0.5 to 1 ug underwent reverse transcription with random hexamers. An immunoSEQ multiplex PCR amplified TCR beta CDR3 over 54 Vbeta and 13 Jbeta. TCRdb analysed the immunoSEQ multiplex PCR reads with MiXCR anew, one entry per CDR3 protein. Of fewer than 200,000 distinct CDR3 sequences in the sample, roughly 92% were seen once. This sample was included in a study of CD8 T cells in Susac syndrome. Sequencing of TCR beta was carried out in blood CD8+ and CD4+ T cells. Age- and sex-matched healthy donors served as the control group. Purification of the CD8+ and CD4+ T cells relied on negative isolation, and TEMRA cells underwent FACS enrichment.

Sequencing was carried out using CD4+ T cells from PBMCs. The clonotype comes from a human donor in good health. The V gene is TRBV29-1, the J gene TRBJ2-5, with D tentatively TRBD1 (5 bases). DNA of the CDR3: TGCAGCGTTGACAGGGTAGAGACCCAGTACTTC. It specifies CSVDRVETQYF.